This T cell receptor (beta chain) was observed in a study of beta chain features in type 1 diabetes. Findings and caveats of the study: Across all four CD4+ subsets, people with type 1 diabetes showed modestly shorter TCRB CDR3s.

CDR1 SGDLS and CDR2 YYNGEE come from the germline V gene. With 0 bases clipped from V and 3 bases from J, the junction kept 1 base outside the gene matches. There are 14 residues in the CDR3. This clone showed up just a few times. Antigen: not known. As every portion of the isolated RNA was reverse transcribed, the sequencing read expressed TCRB transcripts. Sequenced by immunoSEQ multiplex PCR; TCRdb stores in-frame clones only, minus some. The data hold 250,000 to 350,000 clones, with approximately 15% observed a single time. The chain employs TRBV9 and TRBJ2-5, with 8 bases identical to TRBD1. The TCR originated in a man aged 18-30 years with type 1 diabetes. Sequenced sample: naive CD4+ T cells from blood. As DNA, the CDR3 is TGTGCCAGCAGCGTAGGGGGACAGGAAGAGACCCAGTACTTC. Amino acid sequence: CASSVGGQEETQYF.